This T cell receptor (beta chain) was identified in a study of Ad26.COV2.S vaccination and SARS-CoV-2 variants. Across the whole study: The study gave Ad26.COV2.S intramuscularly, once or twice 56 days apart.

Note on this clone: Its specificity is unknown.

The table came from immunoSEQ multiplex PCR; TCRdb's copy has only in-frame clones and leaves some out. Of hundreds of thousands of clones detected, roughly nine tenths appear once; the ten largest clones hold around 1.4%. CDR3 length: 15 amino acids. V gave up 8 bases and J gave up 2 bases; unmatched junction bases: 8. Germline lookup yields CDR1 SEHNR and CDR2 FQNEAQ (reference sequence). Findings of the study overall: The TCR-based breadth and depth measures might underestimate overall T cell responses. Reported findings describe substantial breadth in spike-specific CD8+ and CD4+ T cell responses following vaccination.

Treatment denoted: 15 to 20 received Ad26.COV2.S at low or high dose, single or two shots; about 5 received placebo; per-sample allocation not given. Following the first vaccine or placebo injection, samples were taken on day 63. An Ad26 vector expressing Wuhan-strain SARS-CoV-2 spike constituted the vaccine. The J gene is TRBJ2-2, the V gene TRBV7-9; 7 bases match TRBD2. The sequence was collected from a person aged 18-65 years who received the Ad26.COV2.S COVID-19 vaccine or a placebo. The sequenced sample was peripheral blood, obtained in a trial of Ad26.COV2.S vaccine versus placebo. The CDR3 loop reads CASDPSGVNTGELFF. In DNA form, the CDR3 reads TGTGCCAGCGATCCTAGCGGAGTCAACACCGGGGAGCTGTTTTTT.